The present entry profiles one TCR beta chain with its context. This specimen belongs to a study of T cell responses to AZD1222 COVID-19 vaccine. Germline lookup yields CDR1 SGHRS and CDR2 YFSETQ. Deletions cut 3 bases from V and 8 bases from J, with 11 bases between. CDR3 length: 12 amino acids. Assay: immunoSEQ multiplex PCR; the TCRdb copy retains only in-frame clones and omits some. The sample records 180,000 or so clones, around 90% being singletons. The gene calls are TRBV5-1 and TRBJ1-2; tentatively, D is TRBD1 (5 bases). This TCR derives from an adult in good health. This sample comprised peripheral blood, obtained on day 0 of AZD1222 vaccination. CDR3 residues: CASSSGVSGYTF. CDR3 DNA sequence: TGCGCCAGCAGCTCGGGGGTTAGCGGCTACACCTTC.